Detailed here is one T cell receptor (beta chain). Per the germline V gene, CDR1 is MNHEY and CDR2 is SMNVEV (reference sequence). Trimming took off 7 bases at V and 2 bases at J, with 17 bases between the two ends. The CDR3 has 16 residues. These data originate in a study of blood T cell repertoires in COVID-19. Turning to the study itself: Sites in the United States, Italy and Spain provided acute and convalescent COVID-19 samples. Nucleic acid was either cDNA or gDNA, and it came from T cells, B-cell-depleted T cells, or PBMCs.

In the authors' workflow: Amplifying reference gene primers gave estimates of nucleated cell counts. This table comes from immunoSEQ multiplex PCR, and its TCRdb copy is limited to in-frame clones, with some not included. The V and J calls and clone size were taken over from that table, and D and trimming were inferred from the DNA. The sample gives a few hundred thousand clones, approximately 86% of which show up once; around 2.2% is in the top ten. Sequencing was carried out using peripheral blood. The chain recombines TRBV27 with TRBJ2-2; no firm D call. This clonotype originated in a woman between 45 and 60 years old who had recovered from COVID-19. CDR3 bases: TGTGCCAGCACGCGCCTCACTACTCTTAACACCGGGGAGCTGTTTTTT. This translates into CASTRLTTLNTGELFF.